This entry lists 19 T cell receptor beta chains sequenced from one sample in a study of blood T cell repertoires in COVID-19. The assay was immunoSEQ multiplex PCR, and TCRdb's table has in-frame clones only and misses some. The repertoire holds roughly 54,000 clones, with 80% to 90% as singletons. Sequencing was performed on peripheral blood. These receptors came from a human donor in a cohort sampled during active COVID-19.

This clone appeared once. This chain links TRBV5-1 with TRBJ2-1; D might be TRBD2 (6 bases). The CDR3 has 16 residues. Trimming shortened V by 0 bases and J by 1 base, and 11 bases separated the two germline ends. The V gene's germline CDR1 is SGHRS and CDR2 YFSETQ. The CDR3 loop reads CASSLAEGGSYNEQFF. For the CDR3, the DNA is TGCGCCAGCAGCTTGGCCGAGGGAGGTTCCTACAATGAGCAGTTCTTC.

The rearrangement links TRBV28 to TRBJ2-7, with 7 positions matching TRBD2. After removal of 2 bases from V and 2 bases from J, the junction contained 3 bases not matched to a gene. The germline gives CDR1 MDHEN, CDR2 SYDVKM. This CDR3 comprises 14 residues. CDR3 residues: CASSLGGVAYEQYF. The CDR3 DNA is TGTGCCAGCAGTTTAGGGGGGGTTGCCTACGAGCAGTACTTC.

A single count supports this clone. The chain joins TRBV4-1 to TRBJ1-2, with 9 bases fitting TRBD1. This CDR3 has 15 amino acids. Germline values: CDR1 MGHRA, CDR2 YSYEKL. The junction had 10 bases not matched to a gene; V was cut back by 5 bases and J by 6 bases. CDR3 in amino acids: CASSGSLDRGDGYTF. CDR3 bases: TGCGCCAGCAGCGGATCTCTTGACAGGGGGGATGGCTACACCTTC.

J is TRBJ2-7 and V is TRBV19, with TRBD2 matching over 8 bases. J lost 1 base, V lost 5 bases, and 4 bases had no gene match. The CDR3 has 14 amino acids. Looked up from germline, CDR1 is LNHDA and CDR2 is SQIVND (reference sequence). CDR3 protein: CASSHPSGSYEQYF. CDR3 sequence (DNA): TGTGCCAGTAGTCATCCTAGCGGGTCCTACGAGCAGTACTTC.

The rearrangement joins TRBV7-2 to TRBJ1-2, with D unclear. Trimming took off 4 bases at V and 4 bases at J, with 10 bases between the two ends. Germline CDR1 reads SGHTA; CDR2 reads FQGNSA. This CDR3 has 13 amino acids. In nucleotides, the CDR3 is TGTGCCAGCAGCTCCGGAGTCGGCTATGGCTACACCTTC. It translates to CASSSGVGYGYTF.

The chain carries TRBV3-1 (or the pseudogene TRBV3-2) and TRBJ2-5; no clear D gene. This CDR3 comprises 13 residues. The V gene lost 4 bases and the J gene lost 1 base, with 7 bases spanning the gap. The germline gives CDR1 LGHDT, CDR2 YNNKEL (reference sequence). DNA of the CDR3: TGTGCCAGCAGCCGGGCCCTCCAAGAGACCCAGTACTTC. Protein sequence: CASSRALQETQYF.

This chain's CDR3 is CASSSTSGSKETQYF. CDR3 coding DNA: TGTGCCAGTAGCTCGACTAGCGGGAGTAAAGAGACCCAGTACTTC. The genes are TRBV19 and TRBJ2-5; TRBD2 matches 12 bases. This CDR3 spans 15 amino acids. The V segment lost 6 bases and the J segment 3 bases; nucleotides outside the gene matches: 5. CDR1 is LNHDA, CDR2 SQIVND, per germline (reference sequence).

The rearrangement uses TRBV7-3 and TRBJ1-1; no clear D gene. The ends were cut back, 2 bases at V and 0 bases at J, with 4 bases in the middle. Germline V CDR1 and CDR2: SGHTA, FQGTGA. This CDR3 spans 13 amino acids. The CDR3 bases are TGTGCCAGCAGCTTAGAGTTGAACACTGAAGCTTTCTTT. It specifies CASSLELNTEAFF.

The chain is built from TRBV6-5 and TRBJ1-2; D uncertain. This CDR3 region has 12 residues. The germline V gene encodes CDR1 MNHEY and CDR2 SVGAGI. Trimming stripped 6 bases from V and 4 bases from J, with 9 bases between. CDR3 amino acids: CASRDFVYGYTF. As DNA, the CDR3 is TGTGCCAGCAGGGACTTCGTCTATGGCTACACCTTC.

The chain employs TRBV2 and TRBJ1-4; a weak D match, TRBD1 (6 bases). Trimming cost V 6 bases and J 5 bases, with 13 bases left between them. From germline, CDR1 is SNHLY and CDR2 FYNNEI. This CDR3 region has 14 residues. CDR3 loop: CASRRQETNEKLFF. The CDR3, as DNA: TGTGCCAGCAGGAGACAGGAGACGAATGAAAAACTGTTTTTT.

This chain joins TRBV12-5 and TRBJ2-3; 11 positions match TRBD2. Trimming at V came to 3 bases and at J to 3 bases, leaving 2 bases not matched to a gene. CDR1 LGHNT and CDR2 FRNRAP come from the germline V gene. This CDR3 spans 15 amino acids. The CDR3 protein is CASGFPSGRTDTQYF. CDR3 sequence (DNA): TGTGCTAGTGGTTTCCCTAGCGGGAGGACAGATACGCAGTATTTT.

This clone was picked up one time. The V and J genes are TRBV6-6 and TRBJ1-1; D may be TRBD1 (6 bases). V lost 6 bases to trimming and J lost 6 bases, with 17 bases between them. The germline V gene has CDR1 MNHNY and CDR2 SVGAGI (reference sequence). The CDR3 loop spans 14 amino acids. CDR3 sequence (DNA): TGTGCCAGCAGCTCCGGTAGGGGGGGGGCTGAAGCTTTCTTT. Protein: CASSSGRGGAEAFF.

J is TRBJ2-4 and V is TRBV18, with a possible D match to TRBD1 (5 bases). This CDR3 has 16 amino acids. Per the germline V gene, CDR1 is KGHSH and CDR2 is LQKENI. V lost 2 bases and J 0 bases, leaving 11 bases between the germline ends. The CDR3 reads CASSPVDSLAKNIQYF. The CDR3 DNA is TGTGCCAGCTCACCAGTCGACAGCTTAGCCAAAAACATTCAGTACTTC.

This chain links TRBV28 with TRBJ2-4, with unresolved D. This CDR3 comprises 13 residues. With 3 bases removed from V and 6 bases from J, the gap between germline ends came to 9 bases. The germline gives CDR1 MDHEN, CDR2 SYDVKM. The CDR3 reads CASSFRVINIQYF. CDR3 DNA sequence: TGTGCCAGCAGTTTTCGAGTTATAAACATTCAGTACTTC.

The V call is TRBV28, the J call TRBJ1-1, with 11 bases aligning to TRBD1. Germline lookup yields CDR1 MDHEN and CDR2 SYDVKM. The CDR3 is made up of 14 amino acids. The V gene end was trimmed by 6 bases and the J gene end by 5 bases; junction bases not matched to a gene: 5. CDR3 residues: CASSGTGGYTEAFF. DNA for the CDR3: TGTGCCAGCAGCGGGACAGGGGGATATACTGAAGCTTTCTTT.

The rearrangement joins TRBV9 to TRBJ1-2, with a possible D match to TRBD1 (6 bases). V was pared by 2 bases and J by 3 bases, with 8 bases between. The CDR3 has 13 residues. Germline V gives CDR1 SGDLS, CDR2 YYNGEE. CDR3 protein: CASSVAGDYGYTF. In DNA, the CDR3 is TGTGCCAGCAGCGTCGCAGGGGACTATGGCTACACCTTC.

The J gene is TRBJ2-1, the V gene TRBV5-4; TRBD1 agrees at 7 bases. This CDR3 has 12 amino acids. Trimming took 5 bases from V and 4 from J; bases not matched to a gene: 0. Per the germline V gene, CDR1 is SGHNT and CDR2 is YYREEE (reference sequence). In DNA, the CDR3 is TGTGCCAGCAGGGGACAGTACAATGAGCAGTTCTTC. Encoded protein: CASRGQYNEQFF. Drawing the rest from reference TRBV5-4 and TRBJ2-1, the complete variable domain is ETGVTQSPTHLIKTRGQQVTLRCSSQSGHNTVSWYQQALGQGPQFIFQYYREEENGRGNFPPRFSGLQFPNYSSELNVNALELDDSALYLCASRGQYNEQFFGPGTRLTVL.

The CDR3 here is CASSLDSTFGLQYF. The CDR3 DNA reads TGTGCCAGCAGCTTGGACAGCACTTTTGGGTTGCAGTACTTC. The gene calls are TRBV11-3 and TRBJ2-7; perhaps TRBD1 as D (6 bases). CDR1 is SGHNT, CDR2 YENEEA, per germline. The CDR3 is 14 residues long. Trimming stripped 3 bases from V and 9 bases from J, with 18 bases between.

This clone has just one count. The chain recombines TRBV20-1 with TRBJ1-1, with D possibly being TRBD1 (5 bases). The ends were cut back, 3 bases at V and 1 base at J, with 18 bases in the middle. Looked up from germline, CDR1 is DFQATT and CDR2 is SNEGSKA (reference sequence). The CDR3 is made up of 16 amino acids. Here the CDR3 DNA reads TGCAGTGCTAGTAGGGACTCTGAATCCCAGAACACTGAAGCTTTCTTT. Residues: CSASRDSESQNTEAFF.